This TCR beta chain appears in the sequencing data of a study of T cells in Graves' hyperthyroidism and ophthalmopathy. Study observations and caveats: Before onset, ophthalmopathy was predicted by the model a median around 6 months earlier. Expanded thyroid clonotypes (above 0.001) were mostly also found in blood. Stable hyperthyroidism was told apart from ophthalmopathy by a model built on 13 V-J features.

Used for diagnoses were clinical symptoms, serum thyroxine and TRAb, thyroid ultrasound and orbital computed tomography. A remark on this clonotype: Its antigen remains unidentified.

There were TCR beta CDR3 regions amplified from RNA transcripts. HTBI primers were used for first-round RT-PCR of the TCR CDR3. TCRdb passed the multiplex PCR reads through MiXCR, listing each CDR3 protein once. Here the sample spans about 510,000 distinct CDR3 sequences, 40% to 50% being singletons. Sequenced: peripheral blood or thyroid tissue (not recorded which). The source of this sequence is an adult woman with Graves' disease, either hyperthyroidism or ophthalmopathy (not recorded which).

The CDR3 reads CSVASRSGGYGYTF. In DNA form, the CDR3 reads TGCAGCGTTGCCTCCCGATCGGGGGGTTATGGCTACACCTTC. This chain joins TRBV29-1 and TRBJ1-2; a possible D gene is TRBD1 (5 bases). The CDR3 contains 14 residues. Between the trimmed V and J ends, which lost 4 bases and 5 bases, there was a span of 17 bases. Germline V gives CDR1 SQVTM, CDR2 ANQGSEA.